The rows below give T cell receptor beta chains drawn from one sample of a study of T-cell reconstitution after alpha-beta-depleted transplantation in children. TCRdb called the PCR reads again in MiXCR, with one record for every CDR3 protein. The table includes a few hundred thousand distinct CDR3 sequences, approximately 41% detected once. Material: PBMCs, obtained before TCRalphabeta/CD19-depleted stem cell transplant. The receptors here all came from a girl aged 2-10 years with aplastic anemia, due to receive a stem cell transplant. Each CDR3 is given with its conserved first and last residue. D genes are given only for firm matches. The size of a clone is reported for some rows only, either as once, few or many, or as a class for expanded clones.

d_gene	len	abundance	j_gene	v_gene	CDR3nt	CDR3aa
TRBD2	18	NA	TRBJ2-5	TRBV12-3/TRBV12-4	TGTGCCCGCTCCTCGCTAGCGGGAGTTCTTGGAGGGCAAGAGACCCAGTACTTC	CARSSLAGVLGGQETQYF
NA	14	NA	TRBJ2-1	TRBV7-2	TGTGCCAGCAGCTTACCAGGTCAGGGCAATGAGCAGTTCTTC	CASSLPGQGNEQFF
NA	14	NA	TRBJ2-1	TRBV27	TGTGCCAGCACCTGGGCTAGTCTCAGGAATGAGCAGTTCTTC	CASTWASLRNEQFF
TRBD1	14	once	TRBJ1-5	TRBV19	TGTGCCAGTAGTATCGGACAGGGTCCCCGACCCCAGCATTTT	CASSIGQGPRPQHF
TRBD2	14	few	TRBJ2-5	TRBV6-1	TGTGCCAGCAGTGCTAGCGGGAGGAGAGAGACCCAGTACTTC	CASSASGRRETQYF
NA	17	NA	TRBJ2-6	TRBV6-5	TGTGCCAGCAGTTACTCGAGATTCTTCTCTGGGGCCAACGTCCTGACTTTC	CASSYSRFFSGANVLTF
TRBD1	15	NA	TRBJ2-3	TRBV20-1	TGCAGTGCTACACCCGGGGACAGCGAAGGAGATACGCAGTATTTT	CSATPGDSEGDTQYF
TRBD1	15	NA	TRBJ1-2	TRBV20-1	TGCAGTGCGACCCACCCGACAGGGGTAGCGGATGGCTACACCTTC	CSATHPTGVADGYTF
NA	14	many	TRBJ2-5	TRBV6-1	TGTGCCAGCATGATACCGGGGCTCCAAGAGACCCAGTACTTC	CASMIPGLQETQYF
NA	14	NA	TRBJ1-4	TRBV15	TGTGCCACCAGCAGAGATGATATTCGAGAAAAACTGTTTTTT	CATSRDDIREKLFF
TRBD2	16	NA	TRBJ2-3	TRBV5-1	TGCGCCAGCAGCCTGATAGCGGGGGCTAGCACAGATACGCAGTATTTT	CASSLIAGASTDTQYF
TRBD2	15	once	TRBJ2-3	TRBV29-1	TGCAGCGTTGAAACAGCGGGAGTGGTCTCAGATACGCAGTATTTT	CSVETAGVVSDTQYF
TRBD1	15	many	TRBJ2-3	TRBV29-1	TGCAGCGTTGAAGCGTCGGGGACAGACACAGATACGCAGTATTTT	CSVEASGTDTDTQYF
NA	12	NA	TRBJ2-1	TRBV6-1	TGTGCCAGCATTTCAGGGGCGGGTGAGCAGTTCTTC	CASISGAGEQFF
NA	13	NA	TRBJ1-2	TRBV5-1	TGCGCCAGCACTTACGACCCAGCAGGCGGCTACACCTTC	CASTYDPAGGYTF
TRBD2	16	NA	TRBJ2-7	TRBV6-5	TGTGCCAGCAGTTACAGTGCACGGGAGGGCCGATACGAGCAGTACTTC	CASSYSAREGRYEQYF
NA	11	NA	TRBJ1-2	TRBV20-1	TGCAGTGCTAGCGGTGTTCGAGGCTACACCTTC	CSASGVRGYTF
NA	15	many	TRBJ1-1	TRBV15	TGTGCCACCAGCAGAGAATATGGTGGTGGCACTGAAGCTTTCTTT	CATSREYGGGTEAFF
NA	14	NA	TRBJ2-7	TRBV11-2	TGTGCCAGCAGCTTATTGAACAGGGTTAACGAGCAGTACTTC	CASSLLNRVNEQYF
NA	15	NA	TRBJ2-1	TRBV20-1	TGCAGTGCCCCGCGGCGAGGGGGGTCCTACAATGAGCAGTTCTTC	CSAPRRGGSYNEQFF
TRBD2	14	few	TRBJ2-3	TRBV10-3	TGTGCCATCGGCGGGACTAGCGGCACAGATACGCAGTATTTT	CAIGGTSGTDTQYF
NA	12	many	TRBJ1-6	TRBV20-1	TGCAGTGCTAAGGGGGGTCATTCACCCCTCCACTTT	CSAKGGHSPLHF
NA	14	once	TRBJ2-5	TRBV20-1	TGCAGTGCTACCTTGCGCGTGACACAAGAGACCCAGTACTTC	CSATLRVTQETQYF
TRBD2	19	NA	TRBJ2-7	TRBV9	TGTGCCAGCAGCGTGGGCCCCTTTACCTCTGGACTAGCGGTGTACGAGCAGTACTTC	CASSVGPFTSGLAVYEQYF
NA	15	many	TRBJ2-6	TRBV5-1	TGCGCCAGCAGCTTGTACGGCTCTGGGGCCAACGTCCTGACTTTC	CASSLYGSGANVLTF
NA	15	medium-sized	TRBJ2-5	TRBV4-2	TGTGCCAGCAGCCTCTCAGCGGGTGGCTATGAGACCCAGTACTTC	CASSLSAGGYETQYF
NA	15	NA	TRBJ2-5	TRBV7-2	TGTGCCAGCAGCTCCCCTTGGACCTATCAAGAGACCCAGTACTTC	CASSSPWTYQETQYF